This entry is about one T cell receptor (beta chain). TCRdb's table, derived via immunoSEQ multiplex PCR, lists solely in-frame clones and lacks some. The table includes around 81,000 clones, 84% detected once. The data are from a study of blood T cell repertoires in COVID-19. Study background: From the United States, Italy and Spain came samples of acute and convalescent COVID-19.

This CDR3 region has 10 residues. Germline CDR1 is MNHEY and CDR2 is SMNVEV (reference sequence). V was shortened by 10 bases and J by 4 bases, with 4 bases between the two germline ends. The V and J genes are TRBV27 and TRBJ2-2, with D unresolved. Source material: peripheral blood. This TCR was recovered from a human donor in a cohort sampled during active COVID-19. The CDR3 loop reads CATSTGELFF. For the CDR3, the DNA is TGTGCCACTTCCACCGGGGAGCTGTTTTTT.